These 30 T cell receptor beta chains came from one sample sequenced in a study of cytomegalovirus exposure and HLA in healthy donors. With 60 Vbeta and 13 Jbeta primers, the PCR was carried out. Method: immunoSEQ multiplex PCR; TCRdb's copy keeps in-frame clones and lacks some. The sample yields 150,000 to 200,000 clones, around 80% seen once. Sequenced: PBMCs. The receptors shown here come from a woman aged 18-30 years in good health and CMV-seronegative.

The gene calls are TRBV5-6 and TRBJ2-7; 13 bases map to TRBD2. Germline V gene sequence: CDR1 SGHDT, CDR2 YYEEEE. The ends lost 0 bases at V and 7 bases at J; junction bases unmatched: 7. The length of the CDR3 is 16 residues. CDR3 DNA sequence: TGTGCCAGCAGCTTGGGTCTGACTAGCGGGAGGCGGGAGCAGTACTTC. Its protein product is CASSLGLTSGRREQYF.

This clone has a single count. This CDR3 is CASSQGTNEQFF. DNA for the CDR3: TGTGCCAGCAGTCAGGGGACGAATGAGCAGTTCTTC. The chain uses TRBV7-9 and TRBJ2-1, with a possible D match to TRBD1 (6 bases). The CDR3 loop spans 12 amino acids. With 6 bases removed from V and 7 bases from J, the gap between germline ends came to 10 bases. Germline CDR1 is SEHNR and CDR2 is FQNEAQ (reference sequence).

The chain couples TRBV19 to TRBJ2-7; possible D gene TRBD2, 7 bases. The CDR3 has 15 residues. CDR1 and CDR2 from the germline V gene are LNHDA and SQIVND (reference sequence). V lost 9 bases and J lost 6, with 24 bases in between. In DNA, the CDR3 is TGTGCCAGCACAATGGGGGGGCAGGAGCTTATCGAGCAGTACGTC. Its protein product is CASTMGGQELIEQYV.

The CDR3 nucleotides read TGTGCCAGCAGCCAACCTGCCACGGACCAAGAGACCCAGTACTTC. Translation gives CASSQPATDQETQYF. This chain joins TRBV14 and TRBJ2-5; D unclear. The CDR3 has 15 residues. The V gene lost 2 bases and the J gene lost 0 bases, with 10 bases spanning the gap. Germline values: CDR1 SGHDN, CDR2 FVKESK.

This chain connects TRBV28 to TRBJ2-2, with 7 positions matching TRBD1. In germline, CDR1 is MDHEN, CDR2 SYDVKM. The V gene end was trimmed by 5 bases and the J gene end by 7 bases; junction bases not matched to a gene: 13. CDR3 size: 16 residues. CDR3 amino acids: CASSEPPGGFFGELFF. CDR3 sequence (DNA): TGTGCCAGCAGTGAACCCCCAGGGGGTTTTTTCGGGGAGCTGTTTTTT.

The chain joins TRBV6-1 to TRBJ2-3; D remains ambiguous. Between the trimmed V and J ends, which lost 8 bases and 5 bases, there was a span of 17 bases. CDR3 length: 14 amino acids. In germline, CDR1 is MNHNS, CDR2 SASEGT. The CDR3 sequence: CASHTRSRGDTQYF. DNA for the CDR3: TGTGCCAGCCACACCCGTTCGCGCGGAGATACGCAGTATTTT.

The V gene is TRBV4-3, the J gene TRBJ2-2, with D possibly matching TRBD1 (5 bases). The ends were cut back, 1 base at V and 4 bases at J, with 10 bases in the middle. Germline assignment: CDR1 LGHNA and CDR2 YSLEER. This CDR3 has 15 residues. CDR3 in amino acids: CASSQAGAATGELFF. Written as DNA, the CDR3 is TGCGCCAGCAGCCAAGCTGGGGCCGCCACCGGGGAGCTGTTTTTT.

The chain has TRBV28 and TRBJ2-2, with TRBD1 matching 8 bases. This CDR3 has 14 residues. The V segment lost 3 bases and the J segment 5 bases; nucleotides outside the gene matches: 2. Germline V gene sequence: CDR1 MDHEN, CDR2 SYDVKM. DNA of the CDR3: TGTGCCAGCAGTTTGACAGGGGCAACCGGGGAGCTGTTTTTT. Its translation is CASSLTGATGELFF.

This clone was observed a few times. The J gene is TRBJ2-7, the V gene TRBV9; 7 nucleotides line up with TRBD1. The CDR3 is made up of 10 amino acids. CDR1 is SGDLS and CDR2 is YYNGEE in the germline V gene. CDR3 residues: CASTHHRGNV. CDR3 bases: TGTGCCAGCACCCATCACAGGGGAAATGTC.

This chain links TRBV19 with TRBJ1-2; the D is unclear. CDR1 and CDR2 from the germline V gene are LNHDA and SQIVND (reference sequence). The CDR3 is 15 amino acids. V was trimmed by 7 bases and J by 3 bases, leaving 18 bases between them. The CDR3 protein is CASTRFHSGDYGYTF. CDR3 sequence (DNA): TGTGCCAGTACAAGGTTTCATTCCGGAGACTATGGCTACACCTTC.

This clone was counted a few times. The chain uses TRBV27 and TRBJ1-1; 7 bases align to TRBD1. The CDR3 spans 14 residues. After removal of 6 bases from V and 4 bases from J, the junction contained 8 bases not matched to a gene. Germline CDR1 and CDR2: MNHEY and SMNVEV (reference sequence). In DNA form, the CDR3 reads TGTGCCAGCAGGCACGGGACAGTTCTCACTGAAGCTTTCTTT. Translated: CASRHGTVLTEAFF.

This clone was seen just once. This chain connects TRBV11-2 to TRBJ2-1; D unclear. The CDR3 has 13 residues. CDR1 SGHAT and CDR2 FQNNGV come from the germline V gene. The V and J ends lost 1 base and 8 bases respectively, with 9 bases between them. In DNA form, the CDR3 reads TGTGCCAGCAGCTTAGTGCGCTCTGATGAGCAGTTCTTC. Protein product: CASSLVRSDEQFF.

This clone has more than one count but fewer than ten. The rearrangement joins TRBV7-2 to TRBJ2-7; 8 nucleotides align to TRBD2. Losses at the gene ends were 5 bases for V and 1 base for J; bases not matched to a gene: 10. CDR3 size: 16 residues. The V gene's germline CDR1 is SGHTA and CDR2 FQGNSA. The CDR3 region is CASSPGGASVSYEQYV. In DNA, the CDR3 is TGTGCCAGCAGCCCCGGGGGGGCTAGCGTTTCCTACGAGCAGTACGTC.

CDR3 amino acids: CASSSDRSGTGNEKLFF. In nucleotides, the CDR3 is TGTGCCAGCAGCTCGGACCGATCCGGGACAGGGAATGAAAAACTGTTTTTT. V usage is TRBV5-5 and J usage is TRBJ1-4; 9 nucleotides line up with TRBD1. Germline trimming cut 3 bases from V and 5 bases from J; bases unmatched to any gene: 11. This CDR3 comprises 17 residues. Germline CDR1 SGHKS, CDR2 YYEKEE (reference sequence).

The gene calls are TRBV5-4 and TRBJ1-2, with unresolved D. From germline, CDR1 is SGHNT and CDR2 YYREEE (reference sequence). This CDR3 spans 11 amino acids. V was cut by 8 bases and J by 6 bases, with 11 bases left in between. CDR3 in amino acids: CASRDKNGYTF. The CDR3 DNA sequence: TGTGCCAGTCGGGATAAAAATGGCTACACCTTC.

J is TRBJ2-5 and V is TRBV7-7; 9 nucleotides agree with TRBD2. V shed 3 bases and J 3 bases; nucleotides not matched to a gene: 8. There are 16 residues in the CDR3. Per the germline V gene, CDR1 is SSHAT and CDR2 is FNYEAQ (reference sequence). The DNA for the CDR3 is TGTGCCAGCAGCTTCTCTTTGACTAGCGGAAAAGAGACCCAGTACTTC. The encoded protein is CASSFSLTSGKETQYF.

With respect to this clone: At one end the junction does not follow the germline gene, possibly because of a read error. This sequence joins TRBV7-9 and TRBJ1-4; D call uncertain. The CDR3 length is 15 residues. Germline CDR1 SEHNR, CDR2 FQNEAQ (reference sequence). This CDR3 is CSSSLAGGSGEKLFF. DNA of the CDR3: TGTTCCAGCAGCTTAGCGGGAGGGTCAGGTGAAAAACTGTTTTTT.

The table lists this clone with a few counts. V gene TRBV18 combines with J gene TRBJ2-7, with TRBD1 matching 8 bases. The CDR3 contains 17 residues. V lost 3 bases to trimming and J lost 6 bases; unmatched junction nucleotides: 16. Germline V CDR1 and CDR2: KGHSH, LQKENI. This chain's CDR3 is CASSPRSGGGSHGEQYV. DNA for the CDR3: TGTGCCAGCTCACCGAGGTCAGGGGGCGGAAGTCACGGCGAGCAGTACGTC.

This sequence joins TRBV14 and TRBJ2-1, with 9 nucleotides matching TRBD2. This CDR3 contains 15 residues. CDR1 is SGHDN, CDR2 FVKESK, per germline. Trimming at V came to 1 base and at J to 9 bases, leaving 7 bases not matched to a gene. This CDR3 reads CASSQASSGKSEQFF. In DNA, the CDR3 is TGTGCCAGCAGCCAAGCGTCTAGCGGGAAGAGTGAGCAGTTCTTC.

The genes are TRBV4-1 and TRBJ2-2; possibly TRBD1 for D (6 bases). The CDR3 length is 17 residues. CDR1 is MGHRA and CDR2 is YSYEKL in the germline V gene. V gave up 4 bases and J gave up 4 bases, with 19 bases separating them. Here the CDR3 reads CASSPARAAGATGELFF. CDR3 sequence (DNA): TGCGCCAGCAGCCCAGCTCGGGCCGCAGGGGCCACCGGGGAGCTGTTTTTT.

CDR3 coding DNA: TGTGCCAGCACCTCTCCGGGATCTCTCTCTGGAAACACCATATATTTT. It translates to CASTSPGSLSGNTIYF. The J gene is TRBJ1-3, the V gene TRBV28; D gene unclear. CDR1 is MDHEN and CDR2 is SYDVKM in the germline V gene. The CDR3 extends over 16 amino acids. The V gene lost 7 bases and the J gene lost 0 bases, with 16 bases spanning the gap.

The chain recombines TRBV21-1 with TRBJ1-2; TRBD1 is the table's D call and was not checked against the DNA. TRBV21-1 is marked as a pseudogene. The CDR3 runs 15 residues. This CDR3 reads CASSKGGGQADGYTF. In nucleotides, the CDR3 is TGTGCCAGCAGCAAAGGGGGGGGACAGGCGGATGGCTACACCTTC.

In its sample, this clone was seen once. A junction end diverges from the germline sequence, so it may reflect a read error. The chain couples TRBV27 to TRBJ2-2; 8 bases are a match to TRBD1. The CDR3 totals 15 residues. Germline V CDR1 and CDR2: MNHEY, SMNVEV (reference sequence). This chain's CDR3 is CASSSSSYRTGGLFF. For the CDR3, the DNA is TGTGCCAGCAGTTCGTCGTCCTACCGCACAGGGGGGCTGTTTTTT.

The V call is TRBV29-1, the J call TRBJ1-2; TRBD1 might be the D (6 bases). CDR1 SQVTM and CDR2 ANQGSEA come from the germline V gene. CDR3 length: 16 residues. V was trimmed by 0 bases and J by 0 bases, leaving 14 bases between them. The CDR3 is CSVEDWQGNTNYGYTF. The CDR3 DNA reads TGCAGCGTTGAAGATTGGCAGGGGAATACTAACTATGGCTACACCTTC. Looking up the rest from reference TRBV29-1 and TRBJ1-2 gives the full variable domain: SAVISQKPSRDICQRGTSLTIQCQVDSQVTMMFWYRQQPGQSLTLIATANQGSEATYESGFVIDKFPISRPNLTFSTLTVSNMSPEDSSIYLCSVEDWQGNTNYGYTFGSGTRLTVV.

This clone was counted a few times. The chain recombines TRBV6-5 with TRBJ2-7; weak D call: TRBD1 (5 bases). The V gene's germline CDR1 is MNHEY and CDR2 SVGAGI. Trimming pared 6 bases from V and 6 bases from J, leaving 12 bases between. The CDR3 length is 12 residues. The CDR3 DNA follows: TGTGCCAGCAGCCTTAGGGGCGGCGAGCAGTACTTC. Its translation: CASSLRGGEQYF.

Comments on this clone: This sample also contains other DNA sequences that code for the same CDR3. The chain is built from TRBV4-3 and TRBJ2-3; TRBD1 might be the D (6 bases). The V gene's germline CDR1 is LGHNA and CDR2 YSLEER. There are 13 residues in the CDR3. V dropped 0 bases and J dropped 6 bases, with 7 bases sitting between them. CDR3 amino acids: CASSQDRGDTQYF. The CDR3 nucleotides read TGCGCCAGCAGCCAAGATAGGGGGGATACGCAGTATTTT.

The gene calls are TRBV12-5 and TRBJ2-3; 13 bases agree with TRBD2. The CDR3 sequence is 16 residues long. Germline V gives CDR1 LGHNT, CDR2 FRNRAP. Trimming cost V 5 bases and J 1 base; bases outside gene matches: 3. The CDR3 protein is CASGPGLAGRTDTQYF. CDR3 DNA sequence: TGTGCTAGTGGTCCGGGACTAGCGGGACGCACAGATACGCAGTATTTT.

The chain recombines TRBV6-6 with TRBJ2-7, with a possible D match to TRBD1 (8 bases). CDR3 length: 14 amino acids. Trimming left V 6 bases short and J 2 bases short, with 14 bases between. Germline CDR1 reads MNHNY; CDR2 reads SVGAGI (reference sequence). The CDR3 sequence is CASSGQGLTYEQYF. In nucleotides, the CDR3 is TGTGCCAGCAGCGGACAGGGACTAACCTACGAGCAGTACTTC.

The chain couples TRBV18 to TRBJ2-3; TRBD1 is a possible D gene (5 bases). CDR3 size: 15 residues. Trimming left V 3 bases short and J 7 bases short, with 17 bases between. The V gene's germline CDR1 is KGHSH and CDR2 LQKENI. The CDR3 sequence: CASSPQGEAPHTQYF. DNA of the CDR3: TGTGCCAGCTCACCCCAGGGCGAGGCCCCCCATACGCAGTATTTT.

This CDR3 is CASSSRGQFEQYF. CDR3 DNA sequence: TGTGCCAGCAGTTCCAGGGGGCAATTCGAGCAGTACTTC. This chain connects TRBV28 to TRBJ2-7; 8 bases align to TRBD1. This CDR3 has 13 amino acids. J was trimmed by 6 bases and V by 4 bases; bases with no gene match: 5. Germline assignment: CDR1 MDHEN and CDR2 SYDVKM.